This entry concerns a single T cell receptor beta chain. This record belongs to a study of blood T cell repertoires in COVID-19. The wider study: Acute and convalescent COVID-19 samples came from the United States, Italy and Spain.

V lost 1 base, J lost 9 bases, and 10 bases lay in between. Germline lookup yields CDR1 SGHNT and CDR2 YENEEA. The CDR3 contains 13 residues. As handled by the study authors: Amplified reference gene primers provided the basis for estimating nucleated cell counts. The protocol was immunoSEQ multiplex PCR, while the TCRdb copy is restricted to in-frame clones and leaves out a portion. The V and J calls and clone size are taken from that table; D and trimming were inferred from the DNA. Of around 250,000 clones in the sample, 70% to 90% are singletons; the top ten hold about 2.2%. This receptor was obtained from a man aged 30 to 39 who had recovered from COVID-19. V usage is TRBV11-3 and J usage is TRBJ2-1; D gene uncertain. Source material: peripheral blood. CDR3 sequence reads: CASSLGSNTEQFF. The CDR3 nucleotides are TGTGCCAGCAGCTTAGGGAGTAATACTGAGCAGTTCTTC. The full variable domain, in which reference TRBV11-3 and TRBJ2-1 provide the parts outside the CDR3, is EAGVVQSPRYKIIEKKQPVAFWCNPISGHNTLYWYLQNLGQGPELLIRYENEEAVDDSQLPKDRFSAERLKGVDSTLKIQPAELGDSAVYLCASSLGSNTEQFFGPGTRLTVL.